These 6 T cell receptor beta chains originate from one sample sequenced in a study of blood T cell repertoires in COVID-19. Data came from immunoSEQ multiplex PCR; TCRdb stores just in-frame clones and leaves some out. The table records under 40,000 clones, less than 85% of them present only once. Sequencing was done on a sample of peripheral blood. Receptors were obtained from a human donor with acute or convalescent COVID-19. The donor label of this sample is uncertain.

The rearrangement links TRBV25-1 to TRBJ1-2, with D possibly being TRBD1 (6 bases). There are 15 residues in the CDR3. V was trimmed by 4 bases and J by 4 bases, leaving 16 bases between them. Germline CDR1 and CDR2: MGHDK and SYGVNS. The CDR3: CASSGHLGTSYGYTF. The CDR3 nucleotides are TGTGCCAGCAGTGGACACCTCGGGACAAGCTATGGCTACACCTTC.

V gene TRBV3-1 (or the pseudogene TRBV3-2) combines with J gene TRBJ2-2, with 8 bases fitting TRBD2. Germline V lookup: CDR1 LGHDT, CDR2 YNNKEL (reference sequence). Trimming removed 5 bases from V and 0 bases from J; junction bases left unmatched: 8. CDR3 length equals 17 residues. The CDR3 loop is CASSYNPTSANTGELFF. CDR3 sequence (DNA): TGTGCCAGCAGCTACAATCCGACTAGCGCGAACACCGGGGAGCTGTTTTTT.

This sequence joins TRBV5-6 and TRBJ2-5; TRBD2 might be the D (5 bases). V was trimmed by 3 bases and J by 4 bases, leaving 10 bases between them. CDR1 is SGHDT and CDR2 is YYEEEE in the germline V gene. This CDR3 contains 13 residues. The CDR3 DNA sequence: TGTGCCAGCAGCTCGGGGAGAGCAGAGACCCAGTACTTC. This codes for CASSSGRAETQYF.

The chain has TRBV6-7 and TRBJ1-5; TRBD1 aligns across 10 bases. TRBV6-7 is placed among ORFs of uncertain function. V dropped 9 bases and J dropped 3; count of bases not matched to a gene: 17. The CDR3 extends over 18 amino acids. The CDR3 nucleotides read TGTGCCAGTACAGAGACAGGGGGCGTGTTGGGGGACAATCAGCCCCAGCATTTT. It translates to CASTETGGVLGDNQPQHF.

This clone was detected only once. The chain recombines TRBV18 with TRBJ1-2, with D possibly TRBD1 on 6 matching bases. CDR3 length: 15 amino acids. From germline, CDR1 is KGHSH and CDR2 LQKENI. The V end lost 1 base, the J end lost 0 bases, and 9 bases lay between the germline ends. The CDR3 reads CASSPRQASNYGYTF. The CDR3, as DNA: TGTGCCAGCTCACCACGACAGGCCTCTAACTATGGCTACACCTTC.

This rearrangement joins TRBV19 to TRBJ1-2; D not resolved. The V and J ends lost 6 bases and 6 bases respectively, with 20 bases between them. The CDR3 has 15 residues. CDR1 and CDR2 (germline): LNHDA, SQIVND (reference sequence). The chain's CDR3 is CASSRPLAVAHGYTF. The CDR3 coding sequence is TGTGCCAGTAGCCGTCCTCTGGCCGTAGCCCATGGCTACACCTTC. Full variable domain (rest looked up from reference TRBV19 and TRBJ1-2): DGGITQSPKYLFRKEGQNVTLSCEQNLNHDAMYWYRQDPGQGLRLIYYSQIVNDFQKGDIAEGYSVSREKKESFPLTVTSAQKNPTAFYLCASSRPLAVAHGYTFGSGTRLTVV.